Below are 26 T cell receptor beta chains sequenced from a single sample in a study of cytomegalovirus exposure and HLA in healthy donors. The primer mix had 60 Vbeta and 13 Jbeta primers. Clones were sequenced by immunoSEQ multiplex PCR, and TCRdb holds only the in-frame ones, with some missing. Its table records under 95,000 clones. The sequencing sample was made of PBMCs. These receptors all come from a female donor in good health and CMV-seropositive.

The rearrangement joins TRBV7-9 to TRBJ1-2; D is ambiguous. Germline CDR1 reads SEHNR; CDR2 reads FQNEAQ (reference sequence). Between the trimmed V and J ends, which lost 6 bases and 0 bases, there was a span of 14 bases. The CDR3 spans 15 residues. CDR3 loop: CASSPGSWTNYGYTF. The CDR3 DNA reads as TGTGCCAGCAGTCCTGGGAGCTGGACTAACTATGGCTACACCTTC.

V and J are TRBV5-4 and TRBJ2-7; perhaps TRBD1 as D (6 bases). The V and J ends lost 4 bases and 2 bases respectively, with 19 bases between them. CDR3 length: 16 residues. Germline V CDR1 and CDR2: SGHNT, YYREEE (reference sequence). The CDR3 nucleotides are TGTGCCAGCAGCCCACAGGGAGCTGCGCAGGCCTACGAGCAGTACTTC. It yields the protein CASSPQGAAQAYEQYF.

This chain joins TRBV6-5 and TRBJ2-5; possibly TRBD2 for D (5 bases). Germline-derived CDR1 and CDR2 are MNHEY and SVGAGI. The ends were cut back, 0 bases at V and 5 bases at J, with 13 bases in the middle. The CDR3 extends over 15 amino acids. The CDR3 spells CASSYSRPGTETQYF. Written as DNA, the CDR3 is TGTGCCAGCAGTTACTCGAGGCCGGGAACGGAGACCCAGTACTTC.

The gene calls are TRBV28 and TRBJ2-4; 11 bases map to TRBD2. The junction had 17 bases not matched to a gene; V was cut back by 4 bases and J by 0 bases. This CDR3 contains 21 residues. Germline V gene sequence: CDR1 MDHEN, CDR2 SYDVKM. This chain's CDR3 is CASSSSGYLAGGSGAKNIQYF. CDR3 coding DNA: TGTGCCAGCAGTTCCTCCGGTTATCTAGCGGGAGGATCGGGAGCCAAAAACATTCAGTACTTC.

This sequence joins TRBV29-1 and TRBJ2-1; possible D gene TRBD2, 6 bases. This CDR3 is built from 12 residues. V lost 2 bases and J lost 5, with 7 bases in between. Germline V gene data show CDR1 as SQVTM and CDR2 as ANQGSEA. The CDR3: CSVERGNNEQFF. The CDR3 DNA reads TGCAGCGTTGAACGGGGGAACAATGAGCAGTTCTTC.

The chain recombines TRBV7-2 with TRBJ1-2; TRBD1 matches 8 bases. This CDR3 contains 15 residues. With V trimmed by 2 bases and J by 4 bases, 6 bases remained unmatched. Germline loops: CDR1 SGHTA, CDR2 FQGNSA. Written as DNA, the CDR3 is TGTGCCAGCAGCTTATCCGGACAGGGAGCCTATGGCTACACCTTC. It is translated as CASSLSGQGAYGYTF.

The CDR3 loop reads CASNPSGGPNEKLFF. CDR3 nucleotide sequence: TGTGCCAGCAACCCCTCAGGGGGACCTAATGAAAAACTGTTTTTT. This sequence joins TRBV11-2 and TRBJ1-4; 7 nucleotides agree with TRBD1. The CDR3 loop spans 15 amino acids. V was clipped by 7 bases and J by 3 bases; unmatched bases: 8. Germline CDR1 reads SGHAT; CDR2 reads FQNNGV.

The chain has TRBV29-1 and TRBJ2-7; 8 bases align to TRBD2. After removal of 5 bases from V and 6 bases from J, the junction contained 6 bases not matched to a gene. The germline CDR1 and CDR2 sequences are SQVTM and ANQGSEA. This CDR3 spans 12 amino acids. The CDR3, as DNA: TGCAGCGTTAACCGGGGGGGCAGCGAGCAGTACTTC. Residues: CSVNRGGSEQYF.

The rearrangement joins TRBV7-9 to TRBJ1-1, with D maybe TRBD1 (5 bases). V lost 7 bases, J lost 0 bases, and 18 bases lay in between. The germline V gene encodes CDR1 SEHNR and CDR2 FQNEAQ (reference sequence). The CDR3 runs 16 residues. CDR3 in amino acids: CASKSGLGRVNTEAFF. The CDR3 nucleotides are TGTGCCAGCAAATCAGGTTTAGGCAGGGTGAACACTGAAGCTTTCTTT.

The rearrangement uses TRBV10-2 and TRBJ2-7, with TRBD2 matching over 13 bases. The CDR3 is 15 amino acids. Per germline, CDR1 WSHSY and CDR2 SAAADI. V was pared by 4 bases and J by 2 bases, with 2 bases of the junction left unmatched. The CDR3 DNA sequence: TGCGCCAGCAGTGCCGGGACTAGCGGGACCTACGAGCAGTACTTC. This translates into CASSAGTSGTYEQYF.

The rearrangement joins TRBV1 to TRBJ2-1; the listed D gene, TRBD2, was not tested against the DNA. TRBV1 is shown as a pseudogene. The CDR3 length is 14 residues. The CDR3 reads CTSSRAPGGDEQFF. The CDR3 DNA is TGCACCAGCAGCCGGGCCCCGGGGGGAGATGAGCAGTTCTTC.

The chain carries TRBV19 and TRBJ2-5; possibly TRBD2 for D (6 bases). Germline loops: CDR1 LNHDA, CDR2 SQIVND (reference sequence). V was shortened by 3 bases and J by 1 base, with 15 bases between the two germline ends. The CDR3 consists of 16 residues. CDR3 DNA: TGTGCCAGTAGTATCATACGCGGGGCCCTCCAAGAGACCCAGTACTTC. The encoded protein is CASSIIRGALQETQYF.

The chain carries TRBV9 and TRBJ2-7; 9 positions match TRBD1. J gave up 2 bases and V 3 bases, and 3 bases lay outside the gene matches. The germline V gene has CDR1 SGDLS and CDR2 YYNGEE. The CDR3 runs 14 residues. CDR3 nucleotide sequence: TGTGCCAGCAGCGCCAGGACAGGGGCCTACGAGCAGTACTTC. Translated, it gives CASSARTGAYEQYF.

The gene calls are TRBV4-3 and TRBJ1-3, with a tentative D call TRBD1 (5 bases). The CDR3 has 18 residues. Deletions cut 1 base from V and 2 bases from J, with 18 bases between. In germline, CDR1 is LGHNA, CDR2 YSLEER. Written as DNA, the CDR3 is TGCGCCAGCAGCCAAGGTCCAGGGTCACTTGGTACTGGAAACACCATATATTTT. This encodes CASSQGPGSLGTGNTIYF.

V gene TRBV7-2 combines with J gene TRBJ2-1, with 10 bases that match TRBD2. CDR3 size: 15 residues. The J segment lost 6 bases and the V segment lost 1 base, leaving 3 bases of the junction unmatched. Germline values: CDR1 SGHTA, CDR2 FQGNSA. CDR3 protein: CASSLGASGGNEQFF. The CDR3 DNA reads as TGTGCCAGCAGCTTAGGTGCTAGCGGGGGCAATGAGCAGTTCTTC.

This chain links TRBV29-1 with TRBJ1-2; 8 bases fit TRBD1. Looked up from germline, CDR1 is SQVTM and CDR2 is ANQGSEA. The CDR3 totals 13 residues. The V gene end was trimmed by 4 bases and the J gene end by 4 bases; junction bases not matched to a gene: 5. The CDR3: CSVGSTGGYGYTF. For the CDR3, the DNA is TGCAGCGTTGGGTCCACAGGGGGCTATGGCTACACCTTC.

The chain links TRBV18 to TRBJ2-3; 8 positions match TRBD1. The CDR3 covers 17 residues. The ends lost 3 bases at V and 4 bases at J; junction bases unmatched: 12. Per germline, CDR1 KGHSH and CDR2 LQKENI. The CDR3, as DNA: TGTGCCAGCTCACCCGGCCTCGGACAGGGCTTAGCAGATACGCAGTATTTT. Its translation: CASSPGLGQGLADTQYF.

This chain links TRBV6-5 with TRBJ2-3, with D possibly matching TRBD1 (6 bases). From germline, CDR1 is MNHEY and CDR2 SVGAGI. The CDR3 spans 16 residues. Between the trimmed V and J ends, which lost 4 bases and 1 base, there was a span of 15 bases. Here the CDR3 reads CASSSPTGPRTDTQYF. The DNA of the CDR3 is TGTGCCAGCAGTTCCCCGACAGGTCCCCGCACAGATACGCAGTATTTT.

This chain joins TRBV6-6 and TRBJ2-2, with 10 nucleotides matching TRBD2. Germline-derived CDR1 and CDR2 are MNHNY and SVGAGI (reference sequence). With 6 bases clipped from V and 3 bases from J, the junction kept 4 bases outside the gene matches. The CDR3 contains 15 residues. The CDR3 loop reads CASRSSGSDTGELFF. The CDR3 region has the DNA TGTGCCAGCAGGTCTAGCGGGAGCGACACCGGGGAGCTGTTTTTT.

J is TRBJ2-1 and V is TRBV11-3; D may be TRBD2 (5 bases). The CDR3 contains 15 residues. Germline V gives CDR1 SGHNT, CDR2 YENEEA. The V and J ends lost 4 bases and 0 bases respectively, with 10 bases between them. The DNA for the CDR3 is TGTGCCAGCAGCTCTGGTCGGGGCTCCTACAATGAGCAGTTCTTC. Its protein product is CASSSGRGSYNEQFF.

The chain combines TRBV5-1 with TRBJ2-2, with D perhaps TRBD1 (5 bases). The CDR3 extends over 15 amino acids. The V and J ends lost 2 bases and 3 bases respectively, with 11 bases between them. The germline V gene encodes CDR1 SGHRS and CDR2 YFSETQ. For the CDR3, the DNA is TGCGCCAGCAGCTTTGGGGCATTGGACACCGGGGAGCTGTTTTTT. Amino acid sequence: CASSFGALDTGELFF. The full variable domain, rest sourced from reference TRBV5-1 and TRBJ2-2, is KAGVTQTPRYLIKTRGQQVTLSCSPISGHRSVSWYQQTPGQGLQFLFEYFSETQRNKGNFPGRFSGRQFSNSRSEMNVSTLELGDSALYLCASSFGALDTGELFFGEGSRLTVL.

The chain combines TRBV18 with TRBJ2-7; a weak D match, TRBD2 (5 bases). Germline CDR1 is KGHSH and CDR2 is LQKENI. Trimming removed 4 bases from V and 2 bases from J, with 12 bases in between. The CDR3 is 14 residues long. The CDR3 DNA reads as TGTGCCAGCTCACTCAATTCCGGGACCTACGAGCAGTACTTC. It encodes CASSLNSGTYEQYF.

The chain recombines TRBV19 with TRBJ2-1, with D possibly TRBD2 on 5 matching bases. The V end lost 4 bases, the J end lost 3 bases, and 13 bases lay between the germline ends. Germline CDR1 is LNHDA and CDR2 is SQIVND (reference sequence). The CDR3 runs 15 residues. Here the CDR3 DNA reads TGTGCCAGTAGTACGCGTAGGACTCTCTACAATGAGCAGTTCTTC. Amino acid sequence: CASSTRRTLYNEQFF.

V and J are TRBV11-2 and TRBJ1-3; 8 nucleotides align to TRBD1. Trimming at V came to 5 bases and at J to 2 bases, leaving 8 bases not matched to a gene. Germline loops: CDR1 SGHAT, CDR2 FQNNGV. The CDR3 totals 16 residues. CDR3 in DNA: TGTGCCAGCAGCCTACAACCGACAGGGGCTGGAAACACCATATATTTT. Translated: CASSLQPTGAGNTIYF.

This sequence joins TRBV13 and TRBJ1-6, with 8 bases identical to TRBD1. There are 13 residues in the CDR3. The trim removed 3 bases at V and 10 bases at J, leaving 2 bases unmatched. In germline, CDR1 is PRHDT, CDR2 FYEKMQ (reference sequence). CDR3 loop: CASSFTGGSPLHF. The CDR3 DNA follows: TGTGCCAGCAGCTTCACAGGGGGATCACCCCTCCACTTT.

This chain joins TRBV18 and TRBJ1-1; 8 bases align to TRBD1. With 3 bases clipped from V and 3 bases from J, the junction kept 12 bases outside the gene matches. Germline V lookup: CDR1 KGHSH, CDR2 LQKENI. CDR3 length: 17 amino acids. The CDR3 bases are TGTGCCAGCTCACCGCTAGGACAGGGCGTGGCGTACACTGAAGCTTTCTTT. Translated: CASSPLGQGVAYTEAFF.